A selection of T cell receptor beta chains follows, all from one sample in a study of Tregs in tolerant kidney transplant recipients. The method was immunoSEQ multiplex PCR; TCRdb's version includes in-frame clones alone and lacks a portion of them. The repertoire holds 70,000 to 95,000 clones, with 85% to 95% as singletons. The material was Tregs from blood, obtained before the transplant. The receptors derive from a human donor who received a combined kidney and bone marrow transplant. CDR3s include the opening cysteine and the closing phenylalanine or tryptophan. A D gene is named only where the DNA matches it firmly. Clone sizes are given selectively: once, few, many, or a class where the clone is expanded.

v_call	j_call	clone_size	d_call	cdr3_aa	cdr3_nt
TRBV28	TRBJ2-5	.	.	CASNTGNQETQYF	TGTGCCAGCAATACAGGGAACCAAGAGACCCAGTACTTC
TRBV19	TRBJ1-1	.	.	CASIGRGTEAFF	TGTGCCAGTATAGGCCGCGGCACTGAAGCTTTCTTT
TRBV7-2	TRBJ2-5	.	.	CASSLGTGEETQYF	TGTGCCAGCAGCTTAGGAACGGGAGAAGAGACCCAGTACTTC
TRBV30	TRBJ2-7	.	.	CAWSGGGAYEQYF	TGTGCCTGGAGTGGGGGTGGTGCCTACGAGCAGTACTTC
TRBV18	TRBJ2-7	.	.	CASSPAQGSYEQYF	TGTGCCAGCTCACCTGCACAGGGTTCCTACGAGCAGTACTTC
TRBV2	TRBJ1-5	.	.	CASSEEHSNQPQHF	TGTGCCAGCAGTGAGGAACATAGCAATCAGCCCCAGCATTTT
TRBV28	TRBJ2-5	.	TRBD1	CASSPGTGEGEQYF	TGTGCCAGCAGTCCCGGGACAGGGGAAGGGGAGCAGTACTTC
TRBV30	TRBJ2-1	.	.	CARGGQGVHEQFF	TGTGCCCGCGGGGGGCAGGGGGTCCATGAGCAGTTCTTC
TRBV6-5	TRBJ2-5	once	.	CASSLRGVETQYF	TGTGCCAGCAGTCTTCGGGGCGTGGAGACCCAGTACTTC
TRBV2	TRBJ2-1	.	TRBD2	CASSPGTSGQANEQFF	TGTGCCAGCAGTCCCGGGACTAGCGGCCAAGCAAATGAGCAGTTCTTC
TRBV9	TRBJ2-5	.	TRBD2	CASSALAGVEETQYF	TGTGCCAGCAGCGCTCTAGCGGGAGTCGAAGAGACCCAGTACTTC
TRBV28	TRBJ2-1	.	.	CASSPPTYNEQFF	TGTGCCAGCAGTCCCCCGACCTACAATGAGCAGTTCTTC
TRBV5-1	TRBJ2-2	once	.	CASSLQGSTGELFF	TGCGCCAGCAGCTTACAGGGATCCACCGGGGAGCTGTTTTTT
TRBV27	TRBJ2-1	.	.	CASSANGLRSYNEQFF	TGTGCCAGCAGTGCCAATGGTCTCCGCTCCTACAATGAGCAGTTCTTC